The clone carrying this T cell receptor beta chain has just one count. TCRdb's copy holds only in-frame clones and misses some; the assay was immunoSEQ multiplex PCR. The data contain roughly 76,000 clones, around 94% of them singletons. This entry is derived from a study of technical replicates of blood from a few donors. The CDR3 runs to 11 residues. Deletions cut 1 base from V and 7 bases from J, with 8 bases between. Germline CDR1 SQVTM, CDR2 ANQGSEA. This sequence joins TRBV29-1 and TRBJ2-7; D remains unclear. The origin of this receptor is a human donor in good health. The sequencing input was T cells isolated from PBMCs. In DNA, the CDR3 is TGCAGCGTTGAAGGATCCGGGGAGCAGTACTTC. Protein sequence: CSVEGSGEQYF.